This is a list of T cell receptor beta chains from one sample in a study of cytomegalovirus exposure and HLA in healthy donors. Here immunoSEQ multiplex PCR was the method, and the copy in TCRdb shows in-frame clones only, minus some. Of 150,000 or so clones in the sample, 80% were seen once. Specimen: PBMCs. The receptors originated from a middle-aged woman in good health and CMV-seropositive. The CDR3 runs from the conserved cysteine through the conserved F or W. The D gene is left open where the match is weak. Expanded clones get a size class; other rows say once, few or many, or leave the size out.

clone_size: .
v_call: TRBV6-1
j_call: TRBJ1-5
cdr3_length: 12
d_call: .
cdr3_nt: TGTGCCAGCACCCGGCAGGATCAGCCCCAGCATTTT
cdr3_aa: CASTRQDQPQHF

clone_size: .
v_call: TRBV7-8
j_call: TRBJ1-5
cdr3_length: 16
d_call: .
cdr3_nt: TGTGCCAGCAGCTACAAGACAGTGGCTGGAATTCAGCCCCAGCATTTT
cdr3_aa: CASSYKTVAGIQPQHF

clone_size: .
v_call: TRBV29-1
j_call: TRBJ2-7
cdr3_length: 12
d_call: .
cdr3_nt: TGCAGCGTTTCTTGGGGGCTCAACGAGCAGTACTTC
cdr3_aa: CSVSWGLNEQYF

clone_size: .
v_call: TRBV7-9
j_call: TRBJ2-3
cdr3_length: 15
d_call: TRBD1
cdr3_nt: TGTGCCAGCAGCTCCGGGACAGGGTTTTCAGATACGCAGTATTTT
cdr3_aa: CASSSGTGFSDTQYF

clone_size: .
v_call: TRBV28
j_call: TRBJ1-5
cdr3_length: 16
d_call: TRBD1
cdr3_nt: TGTGCCAGCAGTCCCGGGACAGGGGGCGGAGGTCAGCCCCAGCATTTT
cdr3_aa: CASSPGTGGGGQPQHF

clone_size: few
v_call: TRBV7-2
j_call: TRBJ2-1
cdr3_length: 13
d_call: .
cdr3_nt: TGTGCCAGCAGCAGGGGCGCCTACAATGAGCAGTTCTTC
cdr3_aa: CASSRGAYNEQFF

clone_size: once
v_call: TRBV7-9
j_call: TRBJ2-6
cdr3_length: 15
d_call: .
cdr3_nt: TGTGCCAGCAGCCCGGGAGTTGGCGGGGCCAACGTCCTGACTTTC
cdr3_aa: CASSPGVGGANVLTF

clone_size: .
v_call: TRBV18
j_call: TRBJ2-3
cdr3_length: 15
d_call: .
cdr3_nt: TGTGCCAGCTCACAAGCGGGTCTAGGCACAGATACGCAGTATTTT
cdr3_aa: CASSQAGLGTDTQYF

clone_size: .
v_call: TRBV2
j_call: TRBJ2-7
cdr3_length: 14
d_call: TRBD2
cdr3_nt: TGTGCCAGCAGTTCGGGACTAGCGGGAGACGAGCAGTACTTC
cdr3_aa: CASSSGLAGDEQYF

clone_size: .
v_call: TRBV5-6
j_call: TRBJ2-3
cdr3_length: 17
d_call: TRBD2
cdr3_nt: TGTGCCAGCAGCTTGGAGTCGGGAGGGCCTGGTACAGATACGCAGTATTTT
cdr3_aa: CASSLESGGPGTDTQYF

clone_size: .
v_call: TRBV5-1
j_call: TRBJ2-3
cdr3_length: 18
d_call: TRBD2
cdr3_nt: TGCGCCAGCAGCGTGGTAGGAGGGGGTAGCGGGGACTCGGGAACGCAGTATTTT
cdr3_aa: CASSVVGGGSGDSGTQYF

clone_size: .
v_call: TRBV19
j_call: TRBJ1-1
cdr3_length: 14
d_call: .
cdr3_nt: TGTGCCAGTAGTCTCCCCGGGGGGAACACTGAAGCTTTCTTT
cdr3_aa: CASSLPGGNTEAFF

clone_size: .
v_call: TRBV29-1
j_call: TRBJ1-5
cdr3_length: 17
d_call: .
cdr3_nt: TGCAGCGTTGAAGACCCCCCGGGGACAAGGGGCAATCAGCCCCAGCATTTT
cdr3_aa: CSVEDPPGTRGNQPQHF

clone_size: .
v_call: TRBV19
j_call: TRBJ2-1
cdr3_length: 18
d_call: TRBD2
cdr3_nt: TGTGCCAGTAGTACTTCTCCCTCCGGGACTAGTGAGGGAAATGAGCAGTTCTTC
cdr3_aa: CASSTSPSGTSEGNEQFF

clone_size: .
v_call: TRBV2
j_call: TRBJ2-1
cdr3_length: 14
d_call: TRBD1
cdr3_nt: TGTGCCAGCAGTGTGGACAGGGGTTACAATGAGCAGTTCTTC
cdr3_aa: CASSVDRGYNEQFF

clone_size: .
v_call: TRBV27
j_call: TRBJ2-2
cdr3_length: 15
d_call: .
cdr3_nt: TGTGCCAGCAGTTTCTCAACATGGGCCACCGGGGAGCTGTTTTTT
cdr3_aa: CASSFSTWATGELFF

clone_size: .
v_call: TRBV28
j_call: TRBJ2-7
cdr3_length: 14
d_call: TRBD1
cdr3_nt: TGTGCCAGCAAGGAGACAGGGCAATCCTACGAGCAGTACTTC
cdr3_aa: CASKETGQSYEQYF

clone_size: few
v_call: TRBV10-3
j_call: TRBJ1-5
cdr3_length: 16
d_call: .
cdr3_nt: TGTGCCATCAGTGAGCGTACACTTCAGGGGAATCAGCCCCAGCATTTT
cdr3_aa: CAISERTLQGNQPQHF

clone_size: .
v_call: TRBV27
j_call: TRBJ2-2
cdr3_length: 14
d_call: .
cdr3_nt: TGTGCCAGCAGCTCCCAGGGGCACACCGGGGAGCTGTTTTTT
cdr3_aa: CASSSQGHTGELFF

clone_size: .
v_call: TRBV28
j_call: TRBJ1-1
cdr3_length: 14
d_call: .
cdr3_nt: TGTGCCAGCAGTCCCCGGGGAGGTCTCCCTGAAGCTTTCTTT
cdr3_aa: CASSPRGGLPEAFF

clone_size: few
v_call: TRBV5-1
j_call: TRBJ2-5
cdr3_length: 13
d_call: .
cdr3_nt: TGCGCCAGCAGCTTCTCAGGCCAAGAGACCCAGTACTTC
cdr3_aa: CASSFSGQETQYF

clone_size: .
v_call: TRBV19
j_call: TRBJ2-1
cdr3_length: 19
d_call: TRBD1
cdr3_nt: TGTGCCAGTAGTCTTTTTGGGGCAGGGGGCGGGCAAGTCGGCAATGAGCAGTTCTTC
cdr3_aa: CASSLFGAGGGQVGNEQFF

clone_size: .
v_call: TRBV2
j_call: TRBJ2-7
cdr3_length: 14
d_call: .
cdr3_nt: TGTGCCAGCAGTGCTTACAGGAGCCCCTACGAGCAGTACTTC
cdr3_aa: CASSAYRSPYEQYF

clone_size: .
v_call: TRBV5-6
j_call: TRBJ2-7
cdr3_length: 18
d_call: TRBD2
cdr3_nt: TGTGCCAGCAGCACCCCTCTTGAACTAGCGGGAGGGCCCTACGAGCAGTACTTC
cdr3_aa: CASSTPLELAGGPYEQYF

clone_size: .
v_call: TRBV15
j_call: TRBJ2-1
cdr3_length: 13
d_call: TRBD1
cdr3_nt: TGTGCCACCACAGGGGGCGGGTACAATGAGCAGTTCTTC
cdr3_aa: CATTGGGYNEQFF

clone_size: few
v_call: TRBV29-1
j_call: TRBJ1-2
cdr3_length: 11
d_call: TRBD1
cdr3_nt: TGCAGCGCTAGGACAGGGGGTGGCTACACCTTC
cdr3_aa: CSARTGGGYTF

clone_size: .
v_call: TRBV29-1
j_call: TRBJ1-1
cdr3_length: 13
d_call: .
cdr3_nt: TGCAGCGTTGCGAGGACAAGATACACTGAAGCTTTCTTT
cdr3_aa: CSVARTRYTEAFF

clone_size: few
v_call: TRBV7-9
j_call: TRBJ1-2
cdr3_length: 13
d_call: .
cdr3_nt: TGTGCCAGCAGCTTATTACAGTTCTATGGCTACACCTTC
cdr3_aa: CASSLLQFYGYTF

clone_size: .
v_call: TRBV30
j_call: TRBJ1-3
cdr3_length: 15
d_call: TRBD1
cdr3_nt: TGTGCCTGGAGTGTAGGGGGACAGGGGGGCAACACCATATATTTT
cdr3_aa: CAWSVGGQGGNTIYF

clone_size: .
v_call: TRBV27
j_call: TRBJ2-2
cdr3_length: 12
d_call: .
cdr3_nt: TGTGCCAGCAGTTTCTCGGGAGGGGAGCTGTTTTTT
cdr3_aa: CASSFSGGELFF

clone_size: .
v_call: TRBV2
j_call: TRBJ2-5
cdr3_length: 14
d_call: .
cdr3_nt: TGTGCCAGCAAAGCGGTGGTGTTGGAAGAGACCCAGTACTTC
cdr3_aa: CASKAVVLEETQYF

clone_size: once
v_call: TRBV25-1
j_call: TRBJ2-7
cdr3_length: 15
d_call: .
cdr3_nt: TGTGCCAGCAGTGACACAGGACAAGTTTCTACGAAGCAGTACTTC
cdr3_aa: CASSDTGQVSTKQYF

clone_size: .
v_call: TRBV30
j_call: TRBJ2-7
cdr3_length: 14
d_call: TRBD2
cdr3_nt: TGTGCCTGGAGTGCGGGACTAGCGGACTACGAGCAGTACTTC
cdr3_aa: CAWSAGLADYEQYF

clone_size: .
v_call: TRBV7-8
j_call: TRBJ2-1
cdr3_length: 18
d_call: TRBD2
cdr3_nt: TGTGCCAGCAGCTTATCCTCCCGGACTAGCACTACCTACAATGAGCAGTTCTTC
cdr3_aa: CASSLSSRTSTTYNEQFF

clone_size: .
v_call: TRBV5-1
j_call: TRBJ2-3
cdr3_length: 17
d_call: TRBD2
cdr3_nt: TGCGCCAGCAGCTTGGCGTCGGCGGGAGGGCGCACAGATACGCAGTATTTT
cdr3_aa: CASSLASAGGRTDTQYF

clone_size: .
v_call: TRBV11-3
j_call: TRBJ2-1
cdr3_length: 18
d_call: TRBD2
cdr3_nt: TGTGCCAGCACCCTAGATGGGGGTGCTAGCGGGAGGAGGAATGAGCAGTTCTTC
cdr3_aa: CASTLDGGASGRRNEQFF

clone_size: .
v_call: TRBV10-1
j_call: TRBJ2-1
cdr3_length: 15
d_call: .
cdr3_nt: TGCGCCAGCAGTGATGGGCAAGATGCAGGTGATGAGCAGTTCTTC
cdr3_aa: CASSDGQDAGDEQFF

clone_size: .
v_call: TRBV4-1
j_call: TRBJ1-2
cdr3_length: 17
d_call: .
cdr3_nt: TGCGCCAGCAGCCTTTTCGGCGGGGCCGGTAACAGCTATGGCTACACCTTC
cdr3_aa: CASSLFGGAGNSYGYTF

clone_size: .
v_call: TRBV11-3
j_call: TRBJ2-3
cdr3_length: 17
d_call: .
cdr3_nt: TGTGCCAGCAGCTTAACCAGGGGTTCAGCCTACACAGATACGCAGTATTTT
cdr3_aa: CASSLTRGSAYTDTQYF

clone_size: .
v_call: TRBV14
j_call: TRBJ1-2
cdr3_length: 13
d_call: .
cdr3_nt: TGTGCCAGCAGCCAAGAAAGTACTTATGGCTACACCTTC
cdr3_aa: CASSQESTYGYTF

clone_size: .
v_call: TRBV19
j_call: TRBJ2-5
cdr3_length: 15
d_call: .
cdr3_nt: TGTGCCAGTACTCTCCGGGGTCTACTAGGAGAGACCCAGTACTTC
cdr3_aa: CASTLRGLLGETQYF

clone_size: .
v_call: TRBV7-2
j_call: TRBJ1-1
cdr3_length: 11
d_call: .
cdr3_nt: TGTGCCAGCAGTTCGAGCTTGGAAGCTTTCTTT
cdr3_aa: CASSSSLEAFF

clone_size: .
v_call: TRBV7-8
j_call: TRBJ2-1
cdr3_length: 15
d_call: TRBD2
cdr3_nt: TGTGCCAGCAGCTTACTAGCGGCCCGACTAAGTGAGCAGTTCTTC
cdr3_aa: CASSLLAARLSEQFF

clone_size: .
v_call: TRBV6-1
j_call: TRBJ2-5
cdr3_length: 15
d_call: .
cdr3_nt: TGTGCCAGCAGTGATTTTGGCAGGCCCCAAGAGACCCAGTACTTC
cdr3_aa: CASSDFGRPQETQYF

clone_size: .
v_call: TRBV5-1
j_call: TRBJ2-3
cdr3_length: 16
d_call: TRBD2
cdr3_nt: TGCGCCAGCAGCTTCTTTTCTAGCGGGACGTTAGATACGCAGTATTTT
cdr3_aa: CASSFFSSGTLDTQYF

clone_size: .
v_call: TRBV7-2
j_call: TRBJ1-1
cdr3_length: 14
d_call: .
cdr3_nt: TGTGCCAGCAGCTACCCCCGGGTGAACACTGAAGCTTTCTTT
cdr3_aa: CASSYPRVNTEAFF

clone_size: .
v_call: TRBV7-3
j_call: TRBJ2-7
cdr3_length: 13
d_call: .
cdr3_nt: TGTGCCAGCAGCTTAAGCAGGGGAAAGGAGCAGTACTTC
cdr3_aa: CASSLSRGKEQYF

clone_size: once
v_call: TRBV2
j_call: TRBJ2-3
cdr3_length: 16
d_call: TRBD2
cdr3_nt: TGTGCCAGCAGTGGCCGAGCGGGATATAGCACAGATACGCAGTATTTT
cdr3_aa: CASSGRAGYSTDTQYF

clone_size: few
v_call: TRBV7-8
j_call: TRBJ2-2
cdr3_length: 16
d_call: TRBD2
cdr3_nt: TGTGCCAGCAGCTTCCCCAAAGGCGGGAGGGCCGGGGAGCTGTTTTTT
cdr3_aa: CASSFPKGGRAGELFF

clone_size: .
v_call: TRBV28
j_call: TRBJ2-1
cdr3_length: 15
d_call: .
cdr3_nt: TGTGCCAGCAGTTTTTTGAGGGCCGGCTACAATGAGCAGTTCTTC
cdr3_aa: CASSFLRAGYNEQFF

clone_size: .
v_call: TRBV7-9
j_call: TRBJ1-3
cdr3_length: 18
d_call: .
cdr3_nt: TGTGCCAGCAGCTCCACCCAGGCCCTTAAAAGCTCTGGAAACACCATATATTTT
cdr3_aa: CASSSTQALKSSGNTIYF